This TCR beta chain was identified during a study of low-dose radiotherapy and immunotherapy resistance in tumors. On the study more broadly: Intravenous nivolumab 240 mg every two weeks plus ipilimumab 1 mg/kg every six weeks was given to patients.

The CDR3 covers 13 residues. Germline CDR1 and CDR2: KGHSH and LQKENI. Between the trimmed V and J ends, which lost 3 bases and 0 bases, there was a span of 5 bases. Time point here: before trial treatment. Each donor was administered nivolumab, ipilimumab, aspirin, low-dose cyclophosphamide and low-dose radiotherapy. As a condition of eligibility, patients had advanced solid tumors lacking tumor-infiltrating lymphocytes. TRAV- and TRBV-specific primers, spanning alpha and beta chains, primed first-strand cDNA. The TCRs were subjected to amplification over 20 PCR cycles employing a constant-region primer in conjunction with a V-primer adapter. Researchers amplified the isolated mRNA using in vitro transcription. TCRdb re-called the reads with MiXCR, one entry per CDR3 protein. The sample shows about 71,000 distinct CDR3 sequences, 31% of them seen only once. This clonotype was counted at least ten times.

This chain links TRBV18 with TRBJ1-1; unclear D gene. This receptor was obtained from a female donor with ovarian cancer. The sequencing used PBMCs, collected before treatment. The CDR3 DNA reads TGTGCCAGCTCACCTTCGATGAACACTGAAGCTTTCTTT. This encodes CASSPSMNTEAFF.